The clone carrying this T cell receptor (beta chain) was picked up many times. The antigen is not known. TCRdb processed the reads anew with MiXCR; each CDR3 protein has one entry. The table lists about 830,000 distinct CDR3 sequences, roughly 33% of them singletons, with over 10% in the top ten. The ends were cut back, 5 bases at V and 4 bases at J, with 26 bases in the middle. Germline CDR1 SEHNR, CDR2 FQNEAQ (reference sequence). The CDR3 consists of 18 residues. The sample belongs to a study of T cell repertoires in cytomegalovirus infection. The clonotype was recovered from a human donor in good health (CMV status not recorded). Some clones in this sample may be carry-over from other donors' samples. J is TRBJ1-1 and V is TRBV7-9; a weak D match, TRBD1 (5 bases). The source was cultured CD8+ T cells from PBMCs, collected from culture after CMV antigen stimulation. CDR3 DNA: TGTGCCAGCAGCGCAAGGGGCCTACGGTACCCTCGGGGCACTGAAGCTTTCTTT. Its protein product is CASSARGLRYPRGTEAFF. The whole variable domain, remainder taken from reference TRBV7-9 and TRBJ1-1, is DTGVSQNPRHKITKRGQNVTFRCDPISEHNRLYWYRQTLGQGPEFLTYFQNEAQLEKSRLLSDRFSAERPKGSFSTLEIQRTEQGDSAMYLCASSARGLRYPRGTEAFFGQGTRLTVV.